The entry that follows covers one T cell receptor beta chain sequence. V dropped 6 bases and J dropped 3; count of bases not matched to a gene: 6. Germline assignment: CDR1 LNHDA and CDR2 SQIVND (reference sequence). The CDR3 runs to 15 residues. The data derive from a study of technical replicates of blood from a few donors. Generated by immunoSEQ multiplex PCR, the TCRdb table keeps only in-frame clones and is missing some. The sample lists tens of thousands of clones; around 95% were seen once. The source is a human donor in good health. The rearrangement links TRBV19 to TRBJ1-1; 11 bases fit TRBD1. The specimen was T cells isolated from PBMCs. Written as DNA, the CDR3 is TGTGCCAGTAGCCCTGGGACAGGGGGTGACACTGAAGCTTTCTTT. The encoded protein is CASSPGTGGDTEAFF.